The 21 T cell receptor beta chains below were found in one sample sequenced in a study of early T cells in non-severe SARS-CoV-2 infection. TCRdb passed the 5' RACE reads through MiXCR, listing each CDR3 protein once. Among more than 55,000 distinct CDR3 sequences listed, around 13% were seen once. The sequenced material came from whole blood. The receptor source for this set is an adult who was a healthcare worker with PCR-confirmed SARS-CoV-2 infection or an uninfected control (not recorded which).

The genes are TRBV2 and TRBJ2-1; 11 positions agree with TRBD2. The CDR3 extends over 18 amino acids. The trim removed 0 bases at V and 7 bases at J, leaving 11 bases unmatched. Per germline, CDR1 SNHLY and CDR2 FYNNEI. As DNA, the CDR3 is TGTGCCAGCAGTGAAGCGCTGCTAGCGGGGGGCCGAGAGAATGAGCAGTTCTTC. This encodes CASSEALLAGGRENEQFF.

This clonotype was counted at least ten times. The rearrangement joins TRBV7-3 to TRBJ2-3; TRBD2 is a possible D gene (7 bases). Trimming stripped 5 bases from V and 0 bases from J, with 24 bases between. CDR1 is SGHTA and CDR2 is FQGTGA in the germline V gene. The CDR3 consists of 19 residues. The CDR3 region is CASSPQRGGSQSSTDTQYF. Written as DNA, the CDR3 is TGTGCCAGCAGCCCCCAGAGGGGGGGGTCCCAATCTAGCACAGATACGCAGTATTTT.

The chain has TRBV4-1 and TRBJ1-5, with D possibly being TRBD1 (6 bases). This CDR3 spans 15 amino acids. Per the germline V gene, CDR1 is MGHRA and CDR2 is YSYEKL. The V end lost 0 bases, the J end lost 6 bases, and 12 bases lay between the germline ends. This CDR3 reads CASSQDLGAAQPQHF. The DNA of the CDR3 is TGCGCCAGCAGCCAAGATCTGGGGGCAGCTCAGCCCCAGCATTTT.

This clonotype was found many times. The chain carries TRBV12-3 or TRBV12-4 and TRBJ2-7; 7 bases line up with TRBD1. The J segment lost 4 bases and the V segment lost 7 bases, leaving 16 bases of the junction unmatched. CDR3 length: 16 amino acids. CDR3 in amino acids: CASTYFWGQSRYEQYF. DNA for the CDR3: TGTGCCAGCACTTACTTCTGGGGACAGTCTCGGTACGAGCAGTACTTC.

The rearrangement links TRBV29-1 to TRBJ2-3; 7 bases line up with TRBD2. V shed 5 bases, J shed 0 bases, and the junction held 5 bases outside the gene matches. Germline CDR1 is SQVTM and CDR2 is ANQGSEA. CDR3 length equals 14 residues. The CDR3 loop reads CSVSSGLSTDTQYF. The CDR3 nucleotides read TGCAGCGTTTCTAGCGGCCTTAGCACAGATACGCAGTATTTT.

This clonotype was seen only a few times. The genes are TRBV7-2 and TRBJ2-3; 13 bases align to TRBD2. The length of the CDR3 is 15 residues. The trim removed 9 bases at V and 1 base at J, leaving 4 bases unmatched. The germline CDR1 and CDR2 sequences are SGHTA and FQGNSA. The CDR3 DNA reads as TGTGCCAGTCGACTAGCGGGGGGAGGCACAGATACGCAGTATTTT. Residues: CASRLAGGGTDTQYF.

At least ten counts were recorded for this clonotype. This chain uses TRBV29-1 with TRBJ2-1; tentative D call: TRBD1 (6 bases). The length of the CDR3 is 16 residues. CDR1 and CDR2 from the germline V gene are SQVTM and ANQGSEA. V lost 4 bases and J 0 bases, leaving 16 bases between the germline ends. CDR3 amino acids: CSVVFGGGRSYNEQFF. CDR3 DNA sequence: TGCAGCGTTGTTTTTGGGGGCGGACGCTCCTACAATGAGCAGTTCTTC.

This clonotype was detected only a few times. The rearrangement links TRBV10-2 to TRBJ1-1; D unclear. Trimming took off 3 bases at V and 5 bases at J, with 7 bases between the two ends. CDR3 length equals 12 residues. Germline V gene lookup returns CDR1 WSHSY and CDR2 SAAADI. The DNA for the CDR3 is TGCGCCAGCAGTGAACGACGAACTGAAGCTTTCTTT. Protein product: CASSERRTEAFF.

The V gene is TRBV6-1, the J gene TRBJ2-3, with TRBD2 matching over 11 bases. J gave up 1 base and V 7 bases, and 1 base lay outside the gene matches. Per germline, CDR1 MNHNS and CDR2 SASEGT. The CDR3 length is 14 residues. The CDR3 is CASKTSGGTDTQYF. As DNA, the CDR3 is TGTGCCAGCAAGACTAGCGGGGGCACAGATACGCAGTATTTT.

This clonotype was seen repeatedly, ten times or more. This sequence joins TRBV28 and TRBJ2-7, with D uncertain. The germline V and J ends were trimmed by 4 bases and 6 bases, with 16 bases remaining between them. The CDR3 contains 14 residues. Germline CDR1 is MDHEN and CDR2 is SYDVKM. The CDR3 region has the DNA TGTGCCAGCAGTTCCTCGGCCCTCCTCGGCGAGCAGTACTTC. Protein: CASSSSALLGEQYF.

In its sample, this clonotype was seen many times. V usage is TRBV30 and J usage is TRBJ1-1; TRBD1 agrees at 7 bases. The germline V gene has CDR1 GTSNPN and CDR2 SVGIG (reference sequence). The CDR3 spans 13 residues. J gave up 0 bases and V 5 bases, and 3 bases lay outside the gene matches. DNA for the CDR3: TGTGCCTGGGATGGACAGGTGAACACTGAAGCTTTCTTT. This sequence encodes CAWDGQVNTEAFF.

This clonotype was seen a handful of times. The gene calls are TRBV12-3 or TRBV12-4 and TRBJ2-1; no firm D call. The CDR3 runs to 15 residues. Trimming removed 5 bases from V and 4 bases from J, with 15 bases in between. CDR3 loop: CASSPGQDVYNEQFF. CDR3 DNA: TGTGCCAGCAGTCCCGGGCAGGATGTGTACAATGAGCAGTTCTTC.

This clonotype was seen ten or more times. The chain combines TRBV11-2 with TRBJ2-3, with unresolved D. Germline V gene sequence: CDR1 SGHAT, CDR2 FQNNGV. The CDR3 is 14 residues long. V lost 1 base, J lost 9 bases, and 14 bases lay in between. CDR3 sequence: CASSLVVGSRTQYF. The DNA for the CDR3 is TGTGCCAGCAGCTTAGTGGTGGGGTCCCGGACGCAGTATTTT. Looking up the rest from reference TRBV11-2 and TRBJ2-3 gives the full variable domain: EAGVAQSPRYKIIEKRQSVAFWCNPISGHATLYWYQQILGQGPKLLIQFQNNGVVDDSQLPKDRFSAERLKGVDSTLKIQPAKLEDSAVYLCASSLVVGSRTQYFGPGTRLTVL.

The V gene is TRBV6-2 or TRBV6-3, the J gene TRBJ2-5; 12 positions agree with TRBD2. The CDR3 loop spans 17 amino acids. Germline values: CDR1 MNHEY, CDR2 SVGEGT. Trimming cost V 2 bases and J 2 bases; bases outside gene matches: 6. CDR3 DNA: TGTGCCAGCAGTTACCGGACTAGCGGGGCGCTACAAGAGACCCAGTACTTC. As protein: CASSYRTSGALQETQYF.

V is TRBV3-1 and J is TRBJ2-1; D unclear. CDR3 length: 12 residues. V lost 6 bases to trimming and J lost 1 base, with 4 bases between them. Germline V gives CDR1 LGHDT, CDR2 YNNKEL (reference sequence). CDR3 DNA: TGTGCCAGCAGTTTTTCCTACAATGAGCAGTTCTTC. Amino acids: CASSFSYNEQFF.

About this clonotype: One junction end does not reproduce the germline sequence, and a read error may be involved. The chain combines TRBV7-3 with TRBJ2-3; no firm D call. The CDR3 covers 17 residues. In germline, CDR1 is SGHTA, CDR2 FQGTGA. The CDR3 coding sequence is TGTGCCAGCAGCTCCTTAGACAAATACGACGGCACAGAAACGCAGTATTTT. It codes for CASSSLDKYDGTETQYF. The variable domain in full, with the rest retrieved from reference TRBV7-3 and TRBJ2-3, is GAGVSQTPSNKVTEKGKYVELRCDPISGHTALYWYRQSLGQGPEFLIYFQGTGAADDSGLPNDRFFAVRPEGSVSTLKIQRTERGDSAVYLCASSSLDKYDGTETQYFGPGTRLTVL.

V gene TRBV5-1 combines with J gene TRBJ2-1; 7 bases are a match to TRBD1. This CDR3 region has 16 residues. Per germline, CDR1 SGHRS and CDR2 YFSETQ. J gave up 8 bases and V 0 bases, and 11 bases lay outside the gene matches. DNA of the CDR3: TGCGCCAGCAGCTTGGAAGGGGTGGACAGGTTCCATGAGCAGTTCTTC. Translation: CASSLEGVDRFHEQFF.

The chain combines TRBV28 with TRBJ2-7; no firm D call. Germline V gives CDR1 MDHEN, CDR2 SYDVKM. Between the trimmed V and J ends, which lost 6 bases and 5 bases, there was a span of 8 bases. CDR3 length: 11 residues. As DNA, the CDR3 is TGTGCCAGCAGATACCACCACGAGCAGTACTTC. This sequence encodes CASRYHHEQYF. The full variable domain, in which reference TRBV28 and TRBJ2-7 provide the parts outside the CDR3, is DVKVTQSSRYLVKRTGEKVFLECVQDMDHENMFWYRQDPGLGLRLIYFSYDVKMKEKGDIPEGYSVSREKKERFSLILESASTNQTSMYLCASRYHHEQYFGPGTRLTVT.

The chain combines TRBV20-1 with TRBJ1-4, with D possibly being TRBD1 (5 bases). Trimming shortened V by 4 bases and J by 8 bases, and 14 bases separated the two germline ends. CDR3 length: 13 amino acids. Germline assignment: CDR1 DFQATT and CDR2 SNEGSKA (reference sequence). In nucleotides, the CDR3 is TGCAGTGCTATCACCGGGACTGGGGAAAAACTGTTTTTT. It encodes CSAITGTGEKLFF.

This clonotype has a count of ten or more. The rearrangement uses TRBV7-6 and TRBJ2-1; 10 nucleotides align to TRBD2. CDR3 length equals 15 residues. J gave up 2 bases and V 5 bases, and 3 bases lay outside the gene matches. Germline V lookup: CDR1 SGHVS, CDR2 FNYEAQ. As DNA, the CDR3 is TGTGCCAGCAGCCAGACTAGCGGGCCCTACAATGAGCAGTTCTTC. Protein: CASSQTSGPYNEQFF.

Comment on this clonotype: Germline is not matched at one junction end, which may reflect a read error. The chain links TRBV12-3 or TRBV12-4 to TRBJ1-2; D not certain. This CDR3 contains 14 residues. The CDR3 DNA is TGTACCAGCAGTTTAGCCTGGCACGTCGGTGGCTACACCTTC. Protein product: CTSSLAWHVGGYTF.